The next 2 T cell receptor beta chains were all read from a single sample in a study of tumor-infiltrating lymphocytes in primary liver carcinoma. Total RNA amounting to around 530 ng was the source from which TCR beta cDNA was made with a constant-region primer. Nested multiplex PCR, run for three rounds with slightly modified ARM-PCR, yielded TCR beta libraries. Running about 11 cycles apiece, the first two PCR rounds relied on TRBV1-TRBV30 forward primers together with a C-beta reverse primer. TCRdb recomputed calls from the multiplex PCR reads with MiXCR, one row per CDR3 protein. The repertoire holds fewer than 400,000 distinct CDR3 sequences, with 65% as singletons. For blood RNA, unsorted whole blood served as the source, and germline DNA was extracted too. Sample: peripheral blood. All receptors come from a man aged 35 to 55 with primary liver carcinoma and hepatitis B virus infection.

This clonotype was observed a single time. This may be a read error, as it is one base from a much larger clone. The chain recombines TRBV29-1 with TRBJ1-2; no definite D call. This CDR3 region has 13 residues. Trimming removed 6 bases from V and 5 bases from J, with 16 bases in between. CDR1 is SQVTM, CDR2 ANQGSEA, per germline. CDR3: CSVYEPLGYGYTF. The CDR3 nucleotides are TGCAGCGTGTACGAACCTTTAGGGTATGGCTACACCTTC.

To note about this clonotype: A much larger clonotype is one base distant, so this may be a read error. The CDR3 DNA is TGTGCCAGCAGCTTACGAGCGGAGGGTTCACCCCTCCACTTT. Protein: CASSLRAEGSPLHF. V usage is TRBV5-4 and J usage is TRBJ1-6; D unclear. V lost 2 bases, J lost 9 bases, and 12 bases lay in between. CDR1 and CDR2 from the germline V gene are SGHNT and YYREEE (reference sequence). The CDR3 covers 14 residues.